The source of this T cell receptor beta chain is a study of shared clonotypes between healthy human individuals. Study-level results: As a rule, naive subsets had a larger estimated richness than memory subsets. In a few donors, about 5% of naive CD4 clonotypes appeared in common.

Once extracted for a subset, genomic DNA was divided evenly among several immunoSEQ plates. Per the authors' pipeline: Filtering differed since immunoSEQ provided only junctions, with no quality scores. The protocol was immunoSEQ multiplex PCR, while the TCRdb copy is restricted to in-frame clones and leaves out a portion. From that table come the V and J calls and clone size; the DNA was used to work out D and trimming. The data contain roughly 2.4 million clones, around 95% of them seen just once; the ten biggest clones take up approximately 0.13%. The CDR3 is 14 amino acids. Germline CDR1 and CDR2: SGHTA and FQGTGA. The junction had 4 bases not matched to a gene; V was cut back by 2 bases and J by 4 bases. Only a few counts were recorded for this clone. What it binds is unknown.

The source of this sequence is a man between 18 and 29 years old in good health. The chain is built from TRBV7-3 and TRBJ1-1, with TRBD1 matching 7 bases. Source material: naive CD4+ T cells sorted from blood. Subset meaning: CD45RA+ positively selected. The CDR3 DNA follows: TGTGCCAGCAGCTTATCAGGGGACAGCACTGAAGCTTTCTTT. Its translation: CASSLSGDSTEAFF. Full variable domain (rest looked up from reference TRBV7-3 and TRBJ1-1): GAGVSQTPSNKVTEKGKYVELRCDPISGHTALYWYRQSLGQGPEFLIYFQGTGAADDSGLPNDRFFAVRPEGSVSTLKIQRTERGDSAVYLCASSLSGDSTEAFFGQGTRLTVV.